A single sample gave rise to the 26 T cell receptor beta chains below, sequenced in a study of blood T cell repertoires in COVID-19. Clones were read by immunoSEQ multiplex PCR, and TCRdb kept only the in-frame ones, dropping some. The data show roughly 350,000 clones, 85% to 90% seen once. The sample taken for sequencing was peripheral blood. These receptor sequences come from a woman aged 50 to 60 with COVID-19, enrolled during active disease.

The chain recombines TRBV5-5 with TRBJ2-3; 9 nucleotides match TRBD2. With 4 bases clipped from V and 0 bases from J, the junction kept 15 bases outside the gene matches. This CDR3 contains 19 residues. CDR1 and CDR2 (germline): SGHKS, YYEKEE (reference sequence). The CDR3: CASSQKTSGALSSTDTQYF. CDR3 DNA sequence: TGTGCCAGCAGCCAAAAGACTAGCGGAGCCTTATCTAGCACAGATACGCAGTATTTT.

The chain couples TRBV7-2 to TRBJ2-3; 7 bases map to TRBD2. The CDR3 loop spans 16 amino acids. The V and J ends lost 5 bases and 4 bases, in that order; junction bases with no gene match: 12. CDR1 and CDR2 (germline): SGHTA, FQGNSA. The CDR3 reads CASSPQLTSEADTQYF. CDR3 nucleotide sequence: TGTGCCAGCAGCCCTCAGTTAACTAGCGAGGCAGATACGCAGTATTTT.

The chain is built from TRBV29-1 and TRBJ1-3, with a tentative D call TRBD1 (6 bases). Germline loops: CDR1 SQVTM, CDR2 ANQGSEA. The CDR3 length is 13 residues. Trimming removed 4 bases from V and 4 bases from J, with 11 bases in between. DNA for the CDR3: TGCAGCGTTGCCCCAGGGGAAGGAAACACCATATATTTT. This gives the protein CSVAPGEGNTIYF. Full variable domain (rest looked up from reference TRBV29-1 and TRBJ1-3): SAVISQKPSRDICQRGTSLTIQCQVDSQVTMMFWYRQQPGQSLTLIATANQGSEATYESGFVIDKFPISRPNLTFSTLTVSNMSPEDSSIYLCSVAPGEGNTIYFGEGSWLTVV.

The V call is TRBV7-2, the J call TRBJ2-3; the match to TRBD2 covers 10 bases. Losses at the gene ends were 5 bases for V and 2 bases for J; bases not matched to a gene: 10. The CDR3 runs 17 residues. CDR1 and CDR2 (germline): SGHTA, FQGNSA. In nucleotides, the CDR3 is TGTGCCAGCAGCAGACGAGGACTAGCGGAAATCACAGATACGCAGTATTTT. It yields the protein CASSRRGLAEITDTQYF.

This chain connects TRBV19 to TRBJ1-2; 8 bases are shared with TRBD1. The CDR3 extends over 12 amino acids. Germline CDR1 and CDR2: LNHDA and SQIVND (reference sequence). V shed 7 bases and J 4 bases; nucleotides not matched to a gene: 2. CDR3 nucleotide sequence: TGTGCCAGTAACGACAGGGGCTATGGCTACACCTTC. Amino acids: CASNDRGYGYTF.

The chain uses TRBV27 and TRBJ2-3, with a possible D match to TRBD2 (6 bases). The CDR3 has 14 amino acids. V was clipped by 3 bases and J by 0 bases, with 7 bases between them. Germline V lookup: CDR1 MNHEY, CDR2 SMNVEV (reference sequence). CDR3 in amino acids: CASSFGLSTDTQYF. The CDR3 DNA sequence: TGTGCCAGCAGTTTCGGACTAAGCACAGATACGCAGTATTTT.

This clone came up once. This chain links TRBV7-3 with TRBJ2-1; TRBD2 matches 10 bases. The CDR3 length is 15 residues. J gave up 7 bases and V 2 bases, and 5 bases lay outside the gene matches. Looked up from germline, CDR1 is SGHTA and CDR2 is FQGTGA. This CDR3 reads CASSLEAGGPNEQFF. The CDR3 DNA reads as TGTGCCAGCAGCTTAGAAGCGGGAGGGCCAAATGAGCAGTTCTTC.

This clone was found a few times. This chain joins TRBV7-2 and TRBJ2-3, with 7 nucleotides matching TRBD2. CDR3 length: 13 residues. J gave up 1 base and V 7 bases, and 2 bases lay outside the gene matches. Germline assignment: CDR1 SGHTA and CDR2 FQGNSA. The CDR3 DNA sequence: TGTGCCAGCAAGGCGGGAGGCACAGATACGCAGTATTTT. It yields the protein CASKAGGTDTQYF.

This clone was recorded once. The rearrangement joins TRBV5-1 to TRBJ1-1; TRBD1 matches 7 bases. The CDR3 length is 14 residues. Per the germline V gene, CDR1 is SGHRS and CDR2 is YFSETQ. Trimming cost V 5 bases and J 2 bases; bases outside gene matches: 6. This CDR3 reads CASRGTATNTEAFF. CDR3 in DNA: TGCGCCAGCAGGGGGACAGCGACCAACACTGAAGCTTTCTTT.

V usage is TRBV7-3 and J usage is TRBJ2-7; 7 bases line up with TRBD1. The junction had 4 bases not matched to a gene; V was cut back by 5 bases and J by 6 bases. The CDR3 sequence is 12 residues long. Germline V CDR1 and CDR2: SGHTA, FQGTGA. This CDR3 reads CASSRQGSEQYF. The DNA for the CDR3 is TGTGCCAGCAGCCGACAGGGCTCCGAGCAGTACTTC.

The rearrangement uses TRBV10-2 and TRBJ2-3; 13 bases line up with TRBD2. This CDR3 region has 17 residues. Germline values: CDR1 WSHSY, CDR2 SAAADI. V trimming: 3 bases; J trimming: 1 base; junction bases outside the gene matches: 4. The CDR3 loop is CASSELAGGPRTDTQYF. CDR3 coding DNA: TGCGCCAGCAGTGAACTAGCGGGAGGGCCTCGCACAGATACGCAGTATTTT.

The V call is TRBV6-5, the J call TRBJ2-1; tentative D call: TRBD2 (5 bases). CDR3 length: 12 amino acids. Looked up from germline, CDR1 is MNHEY and CDR2 is SVGAGI. Trimming pared 2 bases from V and 10 bases from J, leaving 9 bases between. The CDR3 sequence is CASSYGSGEQFF. The CDR3 bases are TGTGCCAGCAGTTACGGCTCGGGAGAGCAGTTCTTC.

The chain joins TRBV11-3 to TRBJ2-1, with 11 bases matching TRBD2. The germline V gene has CDR1 SGHNT and CDR2 YENEEA. The CDR3 extends over 15 amino acids. The trim removed 5 bases at V and 2 bases at J, leaving 2 bases unmatched. CDR3 DNA: TGTGCCAGCAGCCTGGGACTAGCGGCCTACAATGAGCAGTTCTTC. This gives the protein CASSLGLAAYNEQFF.

CDR3: CASEGLNYEQYF. The CDR3 DNA reads TGTGCCAGTGAGGGACTAAACTACGAGCAGTACTTC. This chain uses TRBV7-9 with TRBJ2-7; 7 nucleotides match TRBD2. The CDR3 consists of 12 residues. J gave up 3 bases and V 9 bases, and 5 bases lay outside the gene matches. CDR1 and CDR2 from the germline V gene are SEHNR and FQNEAQ (reference sequence). The variable domain in full, completed from reference TRBV7-9 and TRBJ2-7, reads DTGVSQNPRHKITKRGQNVTFRCDPISEHNRLYWYRQTLGQGPEFLTYFQNEAQLEKSRLLSDRFSAERPKGSFSTLEIQRTEQGDSAMYLCASEGLNYEQYFGPGTRLTVT.

The V call is TRBV5-8, the J call TRBJ2-3, with 10 bases matching TRBD1. This CDR3 region has 16 residues. Germline V gene data show CDR1 as SGHTS and CDR2 as YDEGEE. Trimming took 0 bases from V and 2 from J; bases not matched to a gene: 3. The DNA of the CDR3 is TGTGCCAGCAGCTTGGGGGACAGGGGCCTCACAGATACGCAGTATTTT. It encodes CASSLGDRGLTDTQYF. The full variable domain, its missing parts supplied by reference TRBV5-8 and TRBJ2-3, is EAGVTQSPTHLIKTRGQQATLRCSPISGHTSVYWYQQALGLGLQFLLWYDEGEERNRGNFPPRFSGRQFPNYSSELNVNALELEDSALYLCASSLGDRGLTDTQYFGPGTRLTVL.

V gene TRBV13 combines with J gene TRBJ2-7, with TRBD2 identical over 12 bases. CDR3 size: 14 residues. V dropped 1 base and J dropped 6; count of bases not matched to a gene: 1. Per germline, CDR1 PRHDT and CDR2 FYEKMQ (reference sequence). The CDR3 protein is CASSLELAGGEQYF. DNA for the CDR3: TGTGCCAGCAGCTTAGAACTAGCGGGAGGCGAGCAGTACTTC.

The rearrangement joins TRBV19 to TRBJ2-2; 7 bases are shared with TRBD2. The CDR3 sequence is 15 residues long. Per germline, CDR1 LNHDA and CDR2 SQIVND (reference sequence). Germline trimming cut 8 bases from V and 1 base from J; bases unmatched to any gene: 7. CDR3 bases: TGTGCCAGTTGGGAGGGCTCAGGGAACACCGGGGAGCTGTTTTTT. Translating it yields CASWEGSGNTGELFF.

V usage is TRBV5-5 and J usage is TRBJ1-1, with no clear D. The CDR3 is 11 residues long. V was cut by 6 bases and J by 4 bases, with 7 bases left in between. Germline lookup yields CDR1 SGHKS and CDR2 YYEKEE (reference sequence). This CDR3 is CASTHSTEAFF. For the CDR3, the DNA is TGTGCCAGCACCCACAGCACTGAAGCTTTCTTT.

V gene TRBV13 combines with J gene TRBJ2-7; TRBD2 agrees at 9 bases. CDR1 is PRHDT, CDR2 FYEKMQ, per germline (reference sequence). The CDR3 is 19 residues long. Trimming at V came to 3 bases and at J to 1 base, leaving 16 bases not matched to a gene. CDR3 nucleotides: TGTGCCAGCAGCTTGCCTACTAGCGATAGCGGGGGAGGGTCCTACGAGCAGTACTTC. It yields the protein CASSLPTSDSGGGSYEQYF.

The genes are TRBV1 and TRBJ2-7; the D segment call TRBD2 is taken from the table without a DNA check. TRBV1 is reported as a pseudogene. This CDR3 is built from 17 residues. This CDR3 reads CTSSQDLTSPVSYEQYF. In DNA, the CDR3 is TGCACCAGCAGCCAAGATCTTACTAGTCCCGTGTCCTACGAGCAGTACTTC.

The chain combines TRBV5-4 with TRBJ1-1, with 9 bases fitting TRBD1. The CDR3 spans 16 residues. J lost 5 bases, V lost 2 bases, and 10 bases had no gene match. The germline V gene encodes CDR1 SGHNT and CDR2 YYREEE (reference sequence). CDR3 amino acids: CASSLQGALTLTEAFF. CDR3 DNA: TGTGCCAGCAGCTTACAGGGGGCGCTGACCCTGACTGAAGCTTTCTTT.

This sequence joins TRBV6-2 or TRBV6-3 and TRBJ2-7; D gene unclear. The germline V gene has CDR1 MNHEY and CDR2 SVGEGT. The germline V and J ends were trimmed by 5 bases and 0 bases, with 20 bases remaining between them. This CDR3 has 17 amino acids. CDR3 nucleotide sequence: TGTGCCAGCAGTACAAAGATTCAAGACTGGAGCTCCTACGAGCAGTACTTC. This translates into CASSTKIQDWSSYEQYF.

About this clone: With a much larger clone just one base away, this may be a read error. The rearrangement uses TRBV5-5 and TRBJ1-1, with D tentatively TRBD1 (5 bases). The CDR3 totals 14 residues. V lost 2 bases and J 0 bases, leaving 8 bases between the germline ends. From germline, CDR1 is SGHKS and CDR2 YYEKEE (reference sequence). The CDR3 DNA is TGTGCCAGCAGCTTAAACAGGATGAACACTGAAGCTTTCTTT. This sequence encodes CASSLNRMNTEAFF.

The chain couples TRBV4-2 to TRBJ2-7; TRBD1 agrees at 8 bases. This CDR3 is 15 amino acids long. V lost 4 bases and J lost 6; bases outside the gene matches: 11. Germline CDR1 is LGHNA and CDR2 is YNFKEQ. The chain's CDR3 is CASSPTGDLGGEQYF. In DNA, the CDR3 is TGTGCCAGCAGCCCGACAGGGGATCTGGGGGGCGAGCAGTACTTC.

There are a few counts of this clone. The chain recombines TRBV7-2 with TRBJ2-7; the D gene is possibly TRBD1 (5 bases). This CDR3 region has 14 residues. Trimming removed 0 bases from V and 3 bases from J, with 9 bases in between. CDR1 and CDR2 from the germline V gene are SGHTA and FQGNSA. The CDR3 DNA reads TGTGCCAGCAGCTTAGCGGCCAGGGACTACGAGCAGTACTTC. It is translated as CASSLAARDYEQYF.

The chain has TRBV7-3 and TRBJ2-1; D may be TRBD1 (5 bases). This CDR3 is built from 12 residues. CDR1 and CDR2 from the germline V gene are SGHTA and FQGTGA. V lost 5 bases and J lost 9, with 11 bases in between. CDR3: CASSVDSGEQFF. CDR3 DNA: TGTGCCAGCAGCGTTGACAGTGGTGAGCAGTTCTTC.